This T cell receptor (beta chain) was captured by sequencing in a study of response to subunit inactivated influenza vaccine. The germline V gene has CDR1 MNHNS and CDR2 SASEGT. The CDR3 loop spans 15 amino acids. V lost 7 bases, J lost 3 bases, and 15 bases lay in between. TCRdb reprocessed the RT-PCR reads via MiXCR and lists one record per CDR3 protein. The top ten hold 11% of the sample, which has about 570,000 distinct CDR3 sequences, 11% seen once. A further study also used this sample, focusing on T cells expressing NK-cell markers. Per that paper: UMIs were included in TCR beta cDNA generated by 5'RACE template switching.

This clonotype was obtained from a man aged 50-59 years who received an inactivated influenza vaccine. The chain joins TRBV6-1 to TRBJ2-2; D is undetermined. The sequencing used PBMCs from blood, collected on the day of vaccination. The CDR3 reads CASTGGQRYTGELFF. DNA of the CDR3: TGTGCCAGCACGGGCGGCCAACGGTACACCGGGGAGCTGTTTTTT.